These 11 T cell receptor beta chains were all obtained from the same sample, sequenced in a study of identical twins. Using its own MiXCR run on the 5' RACE reads, TCRdb lists one record per CDR3 protein. The repertoire holds over 600,000 distinct CDR3 sequences, with around 20% as singletons. These same data were also listed under a study on T cells expressing NK-cell markers.

What was sequenced was PBMCs. All receptors come from a woman aged 18-29 years in good health.

The V and J genes are TRBV29-1 and TRBJ2-1, with a possible D match to TRBD2 (6 bases). The length of the CDR3 is 12 residues. V was pared by 4 bases and J by 9 bases, with 13 bases between. Germline values: CDR1 SQVTM, CDR2 ANQGSEA. CDR3 loop: CSVVWLAAEQFF. CDR3 in DNA: TGCAGCGTTGTATGGTTAGCGGCTGAGCAGTTCTTC.

The rearrangement joins TRBV4-3 to TRBJ2-3, with D possibly TRBD2 on 6 matching bases. Per germline, CDR1 LGHNA and CDR2 YSLEER. Trimming shortened V by 0 bases and J by 0 bases, and 13 bases separated the two germline ends. CDR3 size: 17 residues. CDR3 region: CASSQDLLAQSTDTQYF. In DNA, the CDR3 is TGCGCCAGCAGCCAAGACCTCCTAGCGCAGAGCACAGATACGCAGTATTTT.

J is TRBJ2-3 and V is TRBV20-1, with a tentative D call TRBD1 (6 bases). Germline lookup yields CDR1 DFQATT and CDR2 SNEGSKA (reference sequence). The CDR3 spans 14 residues. V lost 3 bases to trimming and J lost 4 bases, with 14 bases between them. This chain's CDR3 is CSASRQAGADTQYF. DNA for the CDR3: TGCAGTGCTAGTCGACAGGCCGGGGCAGATACGCAGTATTTT.

This clonotype occurred a few times. In DNA form, the CDR3 reads TGCAGTGCTGTGAGGCTGCGGAGTAGCGGCACCGGGGAGCTGTTTTTT. Amino acid sequence: CSAVRLRSSGTGELFF. The chain recombines TRBV20-1 with TRBJ2-2; D perhaps matches TRBD2 (6 bases). The ends were cut back, 5 bases at V and 4 bases at J, with 20 bases in the middle. This CDR3 has 16 amino acids. Germline V lookup: CDR1 DFQATT, CDR2 SNEGSKA (reference sequence).

The V call is TRBV3-1, the J call TRBJ2-7, with no clear D. Trimming cost V 3 bases and J 10 bases, with 10 bases left between them. The CDR3 is 11 residues long. Per the germline V gene, CDR1 is LGHDT and CDR2 is YNNKEL (reference sequence). This chain's CDR3 is CASSQQQLQYF. The CDR3 DNA sequence: TGTGCCAGCAGCCAGCAACAGCTCCAGTACTTC.

This clonotype has at least ten counts. This rearrangement joins TRBV6-1 to TRBJ1-4, with 10 bases matching TRBD1. The CDR3 loop spans 13 amino acids. Germline CDR1 MNHNS, CDR2 SASEGT. V was clipped by 11 bases and J by 10 bases; unmatched bases: 10. The DNA of the CDR3 is TGTGCCGGGGGACAGGGGAGTTTTGGAAAACTGTTTTTT. Its protein product is CAGGQGSFGKLFF.

The chain employs TRBV20-1 and TRBJ2-1; D might be TRBD2 (6 bases). CDR1 and CDR2 (germline): DFQATT, SNEGSKA (reference sequence). The ends were cut back, 0 bases at V and 2 bases at J, with 17 bases in the middle. CDR3 length: 17 residues. Written as DNA, the CDR3 is TGCAGTGCTAGAGATTGGGGGGTAGGGCCGACCTACAATGAGCAGTTCTTC. It specifies CSARDWGVGPTYNEQFF.

The gene calls are TRBV4-3 and TRBJ1-1; D is perhaps TRBD1 (6 bases). The CDR3 extends over 14 amino acids. The V and J ends lost 4 bases and 1 base respectively, with 10 bases between them. Per the germline V gene, CDR1 is LGHNA and CDR2 is YSLEER. CDR3 DNA sequence: TGCGCCAGCAGCCGGGAACAGGGGAACACTGAAGCTTTCTTT. It specifies CASSREQGNTEAFF.

This clonotype was seen a handful of times. The junction departs from germline at one end; a sequencing error may be responsible. The rearrangement links TRBV5-5 to TRBJ2-1; possible D gene TRBD1, 6 bases. Germline V gene lookup returns CDR1 SGHKS and CDR2 YYEKEE (reference sequence). This CDR3 spans 15 amino acids. DNA for the CDR3: TGTGCCAGCAGCTCCACGGTCGCAGGGGTCAATGAGCAGTTTTTC. Its protein is CASSSTVAGVNEQFF.

This clonotype was counted only a few times. The rearrangement uses TRBV7-9 and TRBJ2-3; perhaps TRBD2 as D (6 bases). From germline, CDR1 is SEHNR and CDR2 FQNEAQ (reference sequence). Trimming stripped 5 bases from V and 3 bases from J, with 15 bases between. This CDR3 contains 15 residues. For the CDR3, the DNA is TGTGCCAGCAGCCCGACCGGACTAAAAACAGATACGCAGTATTTT. Amino acid sequence: CASSPTGLKTDTQYF.

This clonotype appeared a few times. The chain links TRBV7-9 to TRBJ2-3; 7 nucleotides line up with TRBD1. The CDR3 loop spans 16 amino acids. V lost 3 bases, J lost 2 bases, and 8 bases stayed unmatched. Germline loops: CDR1 SEHNR, CDR2 FQNEAQ (reference sequence). As DNA, the CDR3 is TGTGCCAGCAGCTTCCGGGACAGTTCATTCACAGATACGCAGTATTTT. This sequence encodes CASSFRDSSFTDTQYF.